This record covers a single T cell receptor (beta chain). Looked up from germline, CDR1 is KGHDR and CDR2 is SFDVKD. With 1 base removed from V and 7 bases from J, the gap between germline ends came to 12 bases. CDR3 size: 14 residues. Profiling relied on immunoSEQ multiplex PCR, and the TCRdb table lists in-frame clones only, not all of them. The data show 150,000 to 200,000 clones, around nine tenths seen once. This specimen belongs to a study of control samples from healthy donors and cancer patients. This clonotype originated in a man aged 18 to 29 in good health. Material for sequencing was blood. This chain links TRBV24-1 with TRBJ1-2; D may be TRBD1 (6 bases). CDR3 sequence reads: CATSDLRGAAGYTF. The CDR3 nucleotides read TGTGCCACCAGTGATTTACGGGGGGCGGCTGGCTACACCTTC.